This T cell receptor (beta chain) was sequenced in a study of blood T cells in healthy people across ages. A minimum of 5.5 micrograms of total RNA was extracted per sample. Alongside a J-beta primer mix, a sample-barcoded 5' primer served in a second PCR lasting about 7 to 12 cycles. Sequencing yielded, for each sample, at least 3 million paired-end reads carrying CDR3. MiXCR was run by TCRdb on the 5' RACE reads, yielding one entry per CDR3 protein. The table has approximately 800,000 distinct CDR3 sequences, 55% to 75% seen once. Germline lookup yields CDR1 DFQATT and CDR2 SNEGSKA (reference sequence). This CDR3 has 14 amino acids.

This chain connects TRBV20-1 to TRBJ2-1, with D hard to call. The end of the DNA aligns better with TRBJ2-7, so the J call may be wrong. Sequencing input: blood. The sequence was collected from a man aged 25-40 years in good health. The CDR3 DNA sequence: TGCAGTGCTAGAGATTTCACAAAGAACAATGAGCAGTACTTC. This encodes CSARDFTKNNEQYF.